Listed here is a single T cell receptor beta chain. The antigen is not known. HTBI primers from iRepertoire and Arm-PCR of CDR3 regions yielded the TCR beta libraries. TCRdb called the multiplex PCR reads again in MiXCR, with one record for every CDR3 protein. The sample carries a few hundred thousand distinct CDR3 sequences, around a fifth recorded once. This sample is part of a study of regulatory T cells in long-lasting Graves disease. Regarding time point: persistent/refractory GD, antithyroid drugs over 5 years with positive TRAb. PBMCs were the source of the RNA used for TCR sequencing. Study-level points and caveats: It was possible that the small sample size reduced accuracy.

The CDR3 is made up of 16 amino acids. The V gene's germline CDR1 is SGHRS and CDR2 YFSETQ. V was cut by 3 bases and J by 0 bases, with 15 bases left in between. The chain couples TRBV5-1 to TRBJ1-1; perhaps TRBD1 as D (5 bases). The sample was peripheral blood mononuclear cells (PBMCs), taken when the disease was refractory, from a patient treated with antithyroid drugs. The source is a female donor with Graves disease. DNA of the CDR3: TGCGCCAGCAGCTCTGCTATAACAGGCATGAACACTGAAGCTTTCTTT. As protein: CASSSAITGMNTEAFF. The whole variable domain, remainder taken from reference TRBV5-1 and TRBJ1-1, is KAGVTQTPRYLIKTRGQQVTLSCSPISGHRSVSWYQQTPGQGLQFLFEYFSETQRNKGNFPGRFSGRQFSNSRSEMNVSTLELGDSALYLCASSSAITGMNTEAFFGQGTRLTVV.